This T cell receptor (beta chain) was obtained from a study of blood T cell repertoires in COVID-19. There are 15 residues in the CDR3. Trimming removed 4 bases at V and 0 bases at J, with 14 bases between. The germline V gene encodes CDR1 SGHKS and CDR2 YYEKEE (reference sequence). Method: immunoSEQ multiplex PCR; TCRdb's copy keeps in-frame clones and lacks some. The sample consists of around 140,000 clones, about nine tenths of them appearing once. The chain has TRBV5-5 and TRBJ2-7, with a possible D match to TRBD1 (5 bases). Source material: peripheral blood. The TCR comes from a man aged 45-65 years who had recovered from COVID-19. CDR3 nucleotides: TGTGCCAGCAGCCCTGGACACATCGACTCCTACGAGCAGTACTTC. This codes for CASSPGHIDSYEQYF. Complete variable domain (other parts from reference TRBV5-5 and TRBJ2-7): DAGVTQSPTHLIKTRGQQVTLRCSPISGHKSVSWYQQVLGQGPQFIFQYYEKEERGRGNFPDRFSARQFPNYSSELNVNALLLGDSALYLCASSPGHIDSYEQYFGPGTRLTVT.